This is a list of T cell receptor beta chains from one sample in a study of identical twins. TCRdb itself ran the 5' RACE reads through MiXCR, one entry per CDR3 protein. The sample lists 350,000 to 450,000 distinct CDR3 sequences; roughly 18% were seen once. Material for sequencing was naive T cells sorted from blood. These receptors originate from a man in his forties or fifties in good health. CDR3s include the opening cysteine and the closing phenylalanine or tryptophan. Fields, in order: CDR3 protein, CDR3 DNA, V gene, J gene, clone size, D gene. D genes are given only for firm matches. Size tells how often a clone was seen (once, few, many) or the class of an expanded clone, and some rows leave it out.

CASSLQATGGEQYF,TGTGCCAGCAGTTTACAGGCGACAGGGGGGGAGCAGTACTTC,TRBV2,TRBJ2-7,-,TRBD1
CSASTGSGTTYGYTF,TGCAGTGCTTCGACAGGTTCGGGGACCACATATGGCTACACCTTC,TRBV20-1,TRBJ1-2,many,-
CSGRRETQYF,TGCAGCGGCAGGCGAGAGACCCAGTACTTC,TRBV29-1,TRBJ2-5,many,-
CASSFAPWAISGNTIYF,TGTGCCAGCAGTTTCGCCCCGTGGGCTATCTCTGGAAACACCATATATTTT,TRBV28,TRBJ1-3,-,-
CASSLAEGTEQFF,TGCGCCAGCAGCTTGGCCGAGGGTACTGAGCAGTTCTTC,TRBV5-1,TRBJ2-1,-,-
CASSWVTGDYSPLHF,TGTGCCAGCAGCTGGGTCACAGGGGATTATTCACCCCTCCACTTT,TRBV7-8,TRBJ1-6,many,TRBD1
CASSQTLAGTGSPLHF,TGTGCCAGCAGTCAGACCTTGGCCGGGACCGGTTCACCCCTCCACTTT,TRBV7-2,TRBJ1-6,-,-
CASSLVAGTMNTEAFF,TGTGCCAGCAGCTTAGTTGCAGGTACCATGAACACTGAAGCTTTCTTT,TRBV7-6,TRBJ1-1,many,-
CASSLGRRFNQPQHF,TGTGCCAGCAGTTTAGGGAGGCGTTTCAATCAGCCCCAGCATTTT,TRBV12-3/TRBV12-4,TRBJ1-5,-,-
CSAQDRRNNYGYTF,TGCAGTGCGCAAGACAGAAGGAACAACTATGGCTACACCTTC,TRBV20-1,TRBJ1-2,many,-
CSARKGNQPQHF,TGCAGTGCTAGGAAAGGGAATCAGCCCCAGCATTTT,TRBV20-1,TRBJ1-5,-,-
CASSLDGDRSGYTF,TGCGCCAGCAGCTTAGATGGGGATCGGAGTGGCTACACCTTC,TRBV5-1,TRBJ1-2,-,-
CANGLGGTDTQYF,TGTGCCAACGGACTAGGTGGCACAGATACGCAGTATTTT,TRBV10-3,TRBJ2-3,few,TRBD2
CASSVGWGTGETQYF,TGTGCCAGCAGCGTAGGGTGGGGAACAGGAGAGACCCAGTACTTC,TRBV9,TRBJ2-5,-,-
CASSSTTRTGDEKLFF,TGTGCCAGCAGTTCGACCACTCGGACAGGGGATGAAAAACTGTTTTTT,TRBV12-3/TRBV12-4,TRBJ1-4,few,TRBD1
CASSDYPDRLYDEQFF,TGTGCCAGCAGTGACTATCCGGACCGGCTGTATGATGAGCAGTTCTTC,TRBV6-1,TRBJ2-1,-,-
CASSEGEGRTDTQYF,TGTGCCAGCAGTGAAGGGGAGGGACGCACAGATACGCAGTATTTT,TRBV6-1,TRBJ2-3,few,TRBD2
CASRRTSTEQYF,TGTGCCAGCAGGCGGACTAGCACCGAGCAGTACTTC,TRBV6-5,TRBJ2-7,few,TRBD2
CASSLVPAGGYTF,TGTGCCAGCAGCTTAGTCCCGGCAGGGGGCTACACCTTC,TRBV11-2,TRBJ1-2,many,-
CAISEFGSLAEQFF,TGTGCCATCAGTGAGTTTGGCAGCCTGGCTGAGCAGTTCTTC,TRBV10-3,TRBJ2-1,-,-
CASSLGGGVQETQYF,TGTGCCAGCAGCTTGGGCGGCGGGGTCCAAGAGACCCAGTACTTC,TRBV7-2,TRBJ2-5,few,-
CSARKIAGNPYNEQFF,TGCAGTGCTAGAAAGATAGCGGGAAACCCCTACAATGAGCAGTTCTTC,TRBV20-1,TRBJ2-1,-,TRBD2
CSAQKGETQYF,TGCAGTGCCCAAAAGGGGGAGACCCAGTACTTC,TRBV20-1,TRBJ2-5,-,-
CASSSSDRYTQYF,TGTGCCAGCAGCTCATCGGACCGGTATACGCAGTATTTT,TRBV7-9,TRBJ2-3,many,-
CSAREGGPWVNTEAFF,TGCAGTGCTAGAGAGGGGGGTCCATGGGTCAACACTGAAGCTTTCTTT,TRBV20-1,TRBJ1-1,-,-